This record looks at one T cell receptor (beta chain) sequence and its context. What it binds is unknown. These data are taken from a study of early T cells in non-severe SARS-CoV-2 infection. Regarding the study as a whole: Missing private and CD4 specificities, VDJdb matching favored anti-spike CD8 responses.

The CDR3 is made up of 13 amino acids. Trimming stripped 5 bases from V and 3 bases from J, with 13 bases between. Germline V gene sequence: CDR1 DFQATT, CDR2 SNEGSKA (reference sequence). Tagging with unique molecular identifiers was applied to individual cDNA molecules. TCRdb re-derived calls from the 5' RACE reads in MiXCR, one entry per CDR3 protein. The sample includes about 100,000 distinct CDR3 sequences, 9.5% to 13% of them seen just once. Specimen: whole blood. The rearrangement links TRBV20-1 to TRBJ1-1; no clear D gene. The TCR sequence derives from an adult who was a healthcare worker with PCR-confirmed SARS-CoV-2 infection or an uninfected control (not recorded which). CDR3 sequence: CSAPLITYTEAFF. The CDR3 nucleotides are TGCAGTGCTCCTCTCATCACCTACACTGAAGCTTTCTTT.